The clone carrying this T cell receptor (beta chain) was seen more than once but under ten times. Its antigen is still unknown. With 5 bases removed from V and 1 base from J, the gap between germline ends came to 12 bases. CDR1 SGHTA and CDR2 FQGNSA come from the germline V gene. The CDR3 is made up of 15 amino acids. This entry is derived from a study of cytotoxic CD8 clonotypes in ibrutinib-treated CLL. Study details: Mean productive templates were approximately 230,000; mean productive rearrangements were about 89,000. Notes on the study in general: Starting clonality was above that of age-matched healthy donors and tracked circulating CD8+ T-cell counts. Before falling back toward baseline at progression, clonality had risen at the time of ibrutinib response.

Depth targeted 1 in 200,000 to 1 in 1 million T cells, averaging around 10x coverage per clonotype. Generated by immunoSEQ multiplex PCR, the TCRdb table keeps only in-frame clones and is missing some. Altogether about 92,000 clones are present, approximately 77% being singletons, with the ten largest covering 20% to 25%. Material: PBMCs, obtained after 24 months of ibrutinib treatment. The clonotype was recovered from a human donor with chronic lymphocytic leukemia. The chain joins TRBV7-2 to TRBJ1-5; maybe TRBD1 (6 bases). This CDR3 reads CASSRIQGSNQPQHF. For the CDR3, the DNA is TGTGCCAGCAGCCGCATACAGGGAAGCAATCAGCCCCAGCATTTT.